The entry below describes one T cell receptor beta chain. Antigen unknown. This entry belongs to a study of cytomegalovirus exposure and HLA in healthy donors. The study's findings and limits: Rarity held for most TCR sequences, but there were some public TCRs that occurred in many donors.

The J segment lost 4 bases and the V segment lost 4 bases, leaving 6 bases of the junction unmatched. The CDR3 has 14 amino acids. CDR1 and CDR2 from the germline V gene are SGHNT and YYREEE (reference sequence). With 60 Vbeta and 13 Jbeta primers, the PCR was carried out. The protocol was immunoSEQ multiplex PCR, while the TCRdb copy is restricted to in-frame clones and leaves out a portion. Of approximately 87,000 clones listed, approximately 80% were seen once; the top ten hold around 4.2%. The source of this sequence is a woman aged 70 to 79 in good health and CMV-seropositive. What was sequenced was PBMCs. The rearrangement links TRBV5-4 to TRBJ2-7; 9 bases fit TRBD1. The CDR3 DNA is TGTGCCAGCAGCCTGGACAGGGGCCCATACGAGCAGTACTTC. Encoded protein: CASSLDRGPYEQYF.